The rows below give T cell receptor beta chains drawn from one sample of a study of identical twins. TCRdb re-called the 5' RACE reads with MiXCR, one entry per CDR3 protein. The data contain more than 600,000 distinct CDR3 sequences, 15% to 20% of them singletons. These same data were also listed under a study on T cells expressing NK-cell markers.

Sequencing was performed on PBMCs. All receptors derive from a woman aged 18-29 years in good health. CDR3s include the opening cysteine and the closing phenylalanine or tryptophan. Fields, in order: clone size, V gene, J gene, D gene, CDR3 protein, CDR3 DNA. A D gene is named only where the DNA matches it firmly. The listing skips clone size in some rows; elsewhere it reads once, few, many or a size class.

abundance: NA
v_gene: TRBV12-3/TRBV12-4
j_gene: TRBJ1-1
d_gene: TRBD1
CDR3aa: CASSFLTGGTTEAFF
CDR3nt: TGTGCCAGCAGTTTCCTCACAGGGGGCACCACTGAAGCTTTCTTT

abundance: NA
v_gene: TRBV5-5
j_gene: TRBJ1-2
d_gene: NA
CDR3aa: CASSSSWGQVQGYTF
CDR3nt: TGTGCCAGCAGCTCCTCATGGGGGCAGGTACAGGGCTACACCTTC

abundance: NA
v_gene: TRBV7-2
j_gene: TRBJ2-5
d_gene: TRBD2
CDR3aa: CASSLVRTSSETQYF
CDR3nt: TGTGCCAGCAGCTTAGTAAGGACTAGTAGCGAGACCCAGTACTTC

abundance: NA
v_gene: TRBV7-2
j_gene: TRBJ1-2
d_gene: NA
CDR3aa: CASSFTSYGYTF
CDR3nt: TGTGCCAGCAGCTTCACATCCTATGGCTACACCTTC

abundance: NA
v_gene: TRBV20-1
j_gene: TRBJ2-5
d_gene: TRBD2
CDR3aa: CSARGDGGAETQYF
CDR3nt: TGCAGTGCTAGAGGCGACGGGGGGGCGGAGACCCAGTACTTC

abundance: few
v_gene: TRBV27
j_gene: TRBJ2-1
d_gene: TRBD2
CDR3aa: CASTPGLAVLSSYNEQFF
CDR3nt: TGTGCCAGCACCCCGGGACTAGCGGTTCTTAGCTCCTACAATGAGCAGTTCTTC

abundance: NA
v_gene: TRBV6-2/TRBV6-3
j_gene: TRBJ2-2
d_gene: TRBD2
CDR3aa: CASSPGLAGGKLFF
CDR3nt: TGTGCCAGCAGTCCGGGACTAGCGGGAGGAAAGCTGTTTTTT

abundance: few
v_gene: TRBV20-1
j_gene: TRBJ2-1
d_gene: NA
CDR3aa: CSATGPTRRGEQFF
CDR3nt: TGCAGTGCAACGGGACCGACCCGGAGGGGTGAGCAGTTCTTC

abundance: many
v_gene: TRBV12-3/TRBV12-4
j_gene: TRBJ2-3
d_gene: NA
CDR3aa: CASSLWDFTDTQYF
CDR3nt: TGTGCCAGCAGTTTGTGGGATTTCACAGATACGCAGTATTTT

abundance: few
v_gene: TRBV9
j_gene: TRBJ2-7
d_gene: NA
CDR3aa: CASSVDPGTSSYEQYF
CDR3nt: TGTGCCAGCAGCGTAGACCCAGGAACCAGCTCCTACGAGCAGTACTTC

abundance: few
v_gene: TRBV5-1
j_gene: TRBJ1-1
d_gene: TRBD1
CDR3aa: CASSLVGDRENTEAFF
CDR3nt: TGCGCCAGCAGCTTGGTAGGGGACAGGGAGAACACTGAAGCTTTCTTT

abundance: few
v_gene: TRBV5-1
j_gene: TRBJ2-1
d_gene: TRBD1
CDR3aa: CASSLVGQGSNEQFF
CDR3nt: TGCGCCAGCAGCTTGGTGGGACAGGGCAGCAATGAGCAGTTCTTC

abundance: NA
v_gene: TRBV15
j_gene: TRBJ2-7
d_gene: NA
CDR3aa: CATSREYGDPSEQYF
CDR3nt: TGTGCCACCAGCAGAGAATATGGTGACCCCTCCGAGCAGTACTTC

abundance: few
v_gene: TRBV11-2
j_gene: TRBJ1-5
d_gene: NA
CDR3aa: CASSVNAGGNQPQHF
CDR3nt: TGTGCCAGCAGCGTCAATGCTGGGGGCAATCAGCCCCAGCATTTT

abundance: few
v_gene: TRBV6-2/TRBV6-3
j_gene: TRBJ2-1
d_gene: NA
CDR3aa: CASSYSRDEQFF
CDR3nt: TGTGCCAGCAGTTACTCCCGGGATGAGCAGTTCTTC

abundance: NA
v_gene: TRBV19
j_gene: TRBJ2-7
d_gene: NA
CDR3aa: CASSPFEEYYEQYF
CDR3nt: TGTGCCAGTAGCCCATTTGAAGAATACTACGAGCAGTACTTC

abundance: NA
v_gene: TRBV29-1
j_gene: TRBJ2-1
d_gene: TRBD2
CDR3aa: CSPRGPNSGRVSYNEQFF
CDR3nt: TGCAGCCCCCGAGGCCCAAACAGCGGGAGGGTCTCCTACAATGAGCAGTTCTTC

abundance: few
v_gene: TRBV12-3/TRBV12-4
j_gene: TRBJ2-1
d_gene: TRBD2
CDR3aa: CASVKGLAGDNEQFF
CDR3nt: TGTGCCAGCGTCAAGGGACTAGCGGGGGACAATGAGCAGTTCTTC

abundance: NA
v_gene: TRBV6-1
j_gene: TRBJ1-1
d_gene: TRBD1
CDR3aa: CASGTGFEAFF
CDR3nt: TGTGCCAGCGGGACAGGGTTTGAAGCTTTCTTT

abundance: many
v_gene: TRBV5-1
j_gene: TRBJ1-1
d_gene: NA
CDR3aa: CASSLAEGGDTEAFF
CDR3nt: TGCGCCAGCAGCTTGGCTGAGGGGGGGGATACTGAAGCTTTCTTT

abundance: few
v_gene: TRBV20-1
j_gene: TRBJ2-2
d_gene: TRBD1
CDR3aa: CSANRGTGELFF
CDR3nt: TGCAGTGCTAACAGGGGCACCGGGGAGCTGTTTTTT

abundance: NA
v_gene: TRBV5-1
j_gene: TRBJ2-3
d_gene: TRBD2
CDR3aa: CASSLGRTSGIPDTQYF
CDR3nt: TGCGCCAGCAGCTTGGGGCGGACTAGCGGGATTCCAGATACGCAGTATTTT

abundance: NA
v_gene: TRBV5-1
j_gene: TRBJ2-1
d_gene: TRBD1
CDR3aa: CASSLISAGGSYNEQFF
CDR3nt: TGCGCCAGCAGCTTGATCTCGGCAGGGGGCTCCTACAATGAGCAGTTCTTC

abundance: few
v_gene: TRBV15
j_gene: TRBJ2-5
d_gene: NA
CDR3aa: CATRMSGMGETQYF
CDR3nt: TGTGCCACCAGGATGTCGGGGATGGGAGAGACCCAGTACTTC

abundance: NA
v_gene: TRBV11-1
j_gene: TRBJ2-7
d_gene: TRBD1
CDR3aa: CASSSPDRGDYEQYF
CDR3nt: TGTGCCAGCAGCTCCCCGGACAGGGGTGACTACGAGCAGTACTTC

abundance: NA
v_gene: TRBV10-3
j_gene: TRBJ2-5
d_gene: NA
CDR3aa: CAIAGRQGMKETQYF
CDR3nt: TGTGCCATCGCCGGGAGACAGGGAATGAAGGAGACCCAGTACTTC

abundance: NA
v_gene: TRBV6-1
j_gene: TRBJ1-5
d_gene: NA
CDR3aa: CASSELETQPQHF
CDR3nt: TGTGCCAGCAGTGAACTAGAGACTCAGCCCCAGCATTTT

abundance: NA
v_gene: TRBV2
j_gene: TRBJ2-1
d_gene: TRBD2
CDR3aa: CASNQREAPQQFF
CDR3nt: TGTGCCAGCAATCAGCGGGAGGCACCCCAGCAGTTCTTC

abundance: NA
v_gene: TRBV7-9
j_gene: TRBJ2-5
d_gene: NA
CDR3aa: CASSLYRDETQYF
CDR3nt: TGTGCCAGCAGCCTGTACAGGGACGAGACCCAGTACTTC

abundance: few
v_gene: TRBV2
j_gene: TRBJ2-2
d_gene: TRBD1
CDR3aa: CASSGTGANTGELFF
CDR3nt: TGTGCCAGCAGTGGGACAGGGGCGAACACCGGGGAGCTGTTTTTT

abundance: NA
v_gene: TRBV12-5
j_gene: TRBJ2-1
d_gene: NA
CDR3aa: CASGWGDGRNEQFF
CDR3nt: TGTGCTAGTGGTTGGGGGGACGGGAGAAATGAGCAGTTCTTC

abundance: few
v_gene: TRBV12-5
j_gene: TRBJ2-1
d_gene: TRBD1
CDR3aa: CASALRGRDEQFF
CDR3nt: TGTGCTAGTGCCCTCAGGGGGCGCGATGAGCAGTTCTTC

abundance: NA
v_gene: TRBV5-1
j_gene: TRBJ2-7
d_gene: NA
CDR3aa: CASSLVVAAREQYF
CDR3nt: TGCGCCAGCAGCTTGGTGGTAGCGGCGAGGGAGCAGTACTTC

abundance: few
v_gene: TRBV20-1
j_gene: TRBJ2-1
d_gene: TRBD2
CDR3aa: CSARASGGMYEQFF
CDR3nt: TGCAGTGCTAGAGCTAGCGGGGGAATGTATGAGCAGTTCTTC

abundance: NA
v_gene: TRBV29-1
j_gene: TRBJ2-3
d_gene: TRBD2
CDR3aa: CSVAGRSGGSADTQYF
CDR3nt: TGCAGCGTGGCAGGCAGGAGCGGGGGGAGCGCAGATACGCAGTATTTT

abundance: few
v_gene: TRBV2
j_gene: TRBJ2-3
d_gene: NA
CDR3aa: CASSRDGATRTDTQYF
CDR3nt: TGTGCCAGCAGTCGCGACGGGGCTACCCGCACAGATACGCAGTATTTT

abundance: NA
v_gene: TRBV30
j_gene: TRBJ2-7
d_gene: TRBD1
CDR3aa: CAWSDRGYEQYF
CDR3nt: TGTGCCTGGAGCGACAGGGGTTACGAGCAGTACTTC

abundance: NA
v_gene: TRBV28
j_gene: TRBJ2-1
d_gene: TRBD2
CDR3aa: CASSWTSGGPKQFF
CDR3nt: TGTGCCAGCAGTTGGACTAGCGGGGGACCTAAGCAGTTCTTC

abundance: NA
v_gene: TRBV9
j_gene: TRBJ1-4
d_gene: NA
CDR3aa: CASSVGGQPSNEKLFF
CDR3nt: TGTGCCAGCAGCGTGGGCGGACAGCCTAGTAATGAAAAACTGTTTTTT

abundance: few
v_gene: TRBV12-3/TRBV12-4
j_gene: TRBJ2-7
d_gene: NA
CDR3aa: CASSWVYYEQYF
CDR3nt: TGTGCCAGCAGCTGGGTCTACTACGAGCAGTACTTC

abundance: NA
v_gene: TRBV7-2
j_gene: TRBJ2-7
d_gene: NA
CDR3aa: CASSYTGGSYEQYF
CDR3nt: TGTGCCAGCAGCTACACAGGAGGATCCTACGAGCAGTACTTC

abundance: NA
v_gene: TRBV12-3/TRBV12-4
j_gene: TRBJ2-7
d_gene: TRBD1
CDR3aa: CASRYLGQGRYEQYF
CDR3nt: TGTGCCAGCAGATATCTAGGACAGGGGAGATACGAGCAGTACTTC

abundance: few
v_gene: TRBV5-1
j_gene: TRBJ1-1
d_gene: TRBD1
CDR3aa: CASSFGQGVTEAFF
CDR3nt: TGCGCCAGCAGCTTTGGACAGGGGGTAACTGAAGCTTTCTTT

abundance: NA
v_gene: TRBV20-1
j_gene: TRBJ2-7
d_gene: TRBD2
CDR3aa: CSASGTTSYEQYF
CDR3nt: TGCAGTGCTAGCGGGACTACCTCCTACGAGCAGTACTTC

abundance: many
v_gene: TRBV12-3/TRBV12-4
j_gene: TRBJ1-2
d_gene: TRBD1
CDR3aa: CASRRGTVDGYTF
CDR3nt: TGTGCCAGCAGGCGCGGGACAGTGGATGGCTACACCTTC

abundance: NA
v_gene: TRBV2
j_gene: TRBJ2-3
d_gene: NA
CDR3aa: CASSKHTAGATQYF
CDR3nt: TGTGCCAGCAGTAAACATACTGCGGGGGCGACGCAGTATTTT

abundance: few
v_gene: TRBV7-9
j_gene: TRBJ2-5
d_gene: TRBD1
CDR3aa: CASSSGTGQETQYF
CDR3nt: TGTGCCAGCAGCTCCGGGACAGGCCAAGAGACCCAGTACTTC

abundance: NA
v_gene: TRBV5-1
j_gene: TRBJ2-7
d_gene: NA
CDR3aa: CASSLDGKAYEQYF
CDR3nt: TGCGCCAGCAGCTTGGATGGCAAAGCCTACGAGCAGTACTTC